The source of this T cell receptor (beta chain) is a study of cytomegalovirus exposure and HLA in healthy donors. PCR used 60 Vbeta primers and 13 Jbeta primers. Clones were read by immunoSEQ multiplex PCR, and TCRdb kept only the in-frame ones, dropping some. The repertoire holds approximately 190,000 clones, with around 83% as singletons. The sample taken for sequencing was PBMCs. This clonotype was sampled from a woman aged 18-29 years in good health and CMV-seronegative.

The CDR3 protein is CASSGGGEQYF. CDR3 nucleotide sequence: TGTGCCAGTTCAGGGGGCGGCGAGCAGTACTTC. This chain joins TRBV19 and TRBJ2-7; 8 nucleotides match TRBD1. CDR1 is LNHDA and CDR2 is SQIVND in the germline V gene (reference sequence). The CDR3 covers 11 residues. V trimming: 8 bases; J trimming: 6 bases; junction bases outside the gene matches: 3.